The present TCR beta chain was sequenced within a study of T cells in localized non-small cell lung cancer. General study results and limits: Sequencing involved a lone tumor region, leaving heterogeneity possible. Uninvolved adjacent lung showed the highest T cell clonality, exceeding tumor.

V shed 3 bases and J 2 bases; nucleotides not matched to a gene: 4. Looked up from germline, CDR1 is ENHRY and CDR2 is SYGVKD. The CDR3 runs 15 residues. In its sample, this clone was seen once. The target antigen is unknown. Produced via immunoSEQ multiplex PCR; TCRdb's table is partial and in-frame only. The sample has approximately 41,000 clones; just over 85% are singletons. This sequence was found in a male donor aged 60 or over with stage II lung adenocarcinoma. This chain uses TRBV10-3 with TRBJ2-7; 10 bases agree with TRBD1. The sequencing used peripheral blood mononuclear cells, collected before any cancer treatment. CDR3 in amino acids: CAISEGTGATYEQYF. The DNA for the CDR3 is TGTGCCATCAGTGAAGGGACAGGGGCCACCTACGAGCAGTACTTC.